This section outlines one T cell receptor beta chain sequence together with its context. This clone has more than one count but fewer than ten. Its cognate antigen has yet to be identified. Within one base of it there is no much larger clone, and no base qualities were kept. This specimen comes from a study of blood T cell repertoires in COVID-19 (dated by TCRdb to the early 2020s). At the level of the whole study: Samples covering the acute and convalescent phases of COVID-19 were provided by collaborators in the United States, Italy and Spain. The dataset comprised deeply sampled blood TCRbeta repertoires from subjects exposed to, actively infected with, or recovered from COVID-19. A freely available public database, intended as a resource for researchers studying the immune response to SARS-CoV-2, is where the repertoires were released. Where available, HLA class I and class II types were taken from metadata supplied by the sample provider and were not determined by assay-based typing. The samples were drawn from the first 160 participants of the ongoing ImmuneRACE study and from 950 to 1,500 subjects provided by 6 global collaborators. The sample metadata nearly always contained a de-identified subject ID, COVID-19 status, age in years and sex. The material from the prospective study consisted of cDNA or gDNA derived from T cells, B-cell-depleted T cells, or PBMCs.

Another Seattle source contributed samples from volunteer blood donors who had recovered from COVID-19. The collaborating institutions used their own protocols to collect whole blood in K2EDTA tubes. For TCRbeta analysis, collaborator samples were shipped as frozen whole blood, as isolated PBMCs, or as DNA extracted from either sample type. Overall study results and their limits: Clinical and demographic metadata were provided uncurated, with the amount varying by source and participant.

V is pruned by 0 bases and J by 4 bases, leaving 5 bases of the junction without a gene match. The germline V gene sets CDR1 to SGHRS and CDR2 to YFSETQ. From its cysteine to its phenylalanine, the CDR3 spans 17 amino acids. The sequence is cut down to CDR3 DNA, 51 bases in frame from base 1. The immunoSEQ Assay, a bias-controlled multiplex PCR, was used to amplify TCRbeta CDR3 regions from genomic DNA. From the authors' description of their analysis: Nucleated cell counts per sample were estimated from amplification of reference gene primers within the assay. Sequence reads were collapsed and filtered to measure the absolute abundance of every unique TCRbeta CDR3 rearrangement. For each sample, productive Simpson clonality was calculated as the square root of Simpson's diversity index across productive rearrangements. TCRdb retrieved this table from immuneACCESS and kept in-frame rearrangements only. Not all clones are present; in checked studies, unresolved V genes account for under half, and no reason is known for the remainder. From that table come the V and J calls and clone size; the DNA was used to work out D and trimming. This sample comprises approximately 200,000 clones, about 86% of them detected only once. The leading ten clones occupy roughly 6.4% of the sample.

This receptor was identified in a man between 60 and 75 years old who had recovered from COVID-19. The chain joins TRBV5-1 to TRBJ2-5, with 14 middle bases fitting TRBD2. Input material: peripheral blood. The nucleotide sequence is TGCGCCAGCAGCTTGGCGGGACTAGCGGGAGTTGGAGAGACCCAGTACTTC. Its translation reads: CASSLAGLAGVGETQYF.